This T cell receptor beta chain was identified in a study of beta chain features in type 1 diabetes. Study summary: Across the samples, about 100 million sorted cells were examined in total. General study results and limits: Type 1 diabetes patients had fewer VDJ junction insertions and more deletions. Moderate yet significant TCRB CDR3 shortening was seen in Type 1 diabetes patients in all four CD4+ subsets.

CD45RO/CCR7/CD25/CD127/CD95/CD27 separated CD4+ naive, central memory, regulatory and stem cell-like memory cells by sorting. Populations isolated by sorting all had purity greater than 95%. A word on this clone: Its antigen is not known.

This CDR3 region has 16 residues. CDR1 is SGHRS, CDR2 YFSETQ, per germline. Trimming cost V 4 bases and J 2 bases; bases outside gene matches: 10. Isolated RNA was reverse transcribed in full, so expressed TCRB transcripts were sequenced. TCRdb's copy holds only in-frame clones and misses some; the assay was immunoSEQ multiplex PCR. The profile covers approximately 170,000 clones, with over 6% appearing a single time and under 0.55% taken by the ten largest. The sequence was collected from a man between 18 and 35 years old with type 1 diabetes. The chain is built from TRBV5-1 and TRBJ2-7; 9 bases are shared with TRBD1. Sequencing was carried out using central memory CD4+ T cells from blood. As DNA, the CDR3 is TGCGCCAGCAGCCTCTCCGGACAGGGGAGGACCTACGAGCAGTACTTC. It encodes CASSLSGQGRTYEQYF.